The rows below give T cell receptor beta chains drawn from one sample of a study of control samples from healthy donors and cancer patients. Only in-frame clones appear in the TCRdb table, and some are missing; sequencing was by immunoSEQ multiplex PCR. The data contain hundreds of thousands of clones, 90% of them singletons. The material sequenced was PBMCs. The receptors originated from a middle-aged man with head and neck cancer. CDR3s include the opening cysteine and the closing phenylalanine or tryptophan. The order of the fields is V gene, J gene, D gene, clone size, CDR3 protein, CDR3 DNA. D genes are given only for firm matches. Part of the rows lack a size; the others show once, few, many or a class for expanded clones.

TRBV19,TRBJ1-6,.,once,CASSISDSPLHF,TGTGCCAGTAGTATTAGCGATTCACCCCTCCACTTT
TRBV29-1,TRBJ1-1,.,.,CSVEEMWVGTEAFF,TGCAGCGTTGAAGAGATGTGGGTAGGGACTGAAGCTTTCTTT
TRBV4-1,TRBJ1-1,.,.,CASSQDWSNTEAFF,TGCGCCAGCAGCCAAGATTGGAGCAACACTGAAGCTTTCTTT
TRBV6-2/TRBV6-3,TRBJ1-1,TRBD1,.,CASSYTGAGTEAFF,TGTGCCAGCAGTTACACAGGGGCGGGAACTGAAGCTTTCTTT
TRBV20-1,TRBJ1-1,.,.,CSARNTEAFF,TGCAGTGCTAGAAACACTGAAGCTTTCTTT
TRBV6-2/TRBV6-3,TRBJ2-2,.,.,CASSLTNTGELFF,TGTGCCAGCAGTTTAACGAACACCGGGGAGCTGTTTTTT
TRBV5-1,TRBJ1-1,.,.,CASSAARGRDLNTEAFF,TGCGCCAGCAGCGCGGCAAGGGGGAGAGACCTGAACACTGAAGCTTTCTTT
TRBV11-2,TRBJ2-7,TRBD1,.,CASSSSGTVVGEQYF,TGTGCCAGCAGCTCCTCCGGGACAGTGGTAGGAGAGCAGTACTTC
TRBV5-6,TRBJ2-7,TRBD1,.,CASSIDRGEQYF,TGTGCCAGCAGCATCGACAGGGGCGAGCAGTACTTC
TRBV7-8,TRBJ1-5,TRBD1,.,CASSPHPGQGIESNQPQHF,TGTGCCAGCAGCCCACACCCGGGACAGGGTATTGAGAGCAATCAGCCCCAGCATTTT
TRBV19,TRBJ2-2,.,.,CASSRAGPNTGELFF,TGTGCCAGTAGTAGGGCAGGACCTAACACCGGGGAGCTGTTTTTT
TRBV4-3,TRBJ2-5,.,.,CASSQDGGQIQETQYF,TGCGCCAGCAGCCAAGATGGCGGGCAGATCCAAGAGACCCAGTACTTC
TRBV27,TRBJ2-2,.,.,CASSLDRPNTGELFF,TGTGCCAGCAGTTTGGACAGACCGAACACCGGGGAGCTGTTTTTT
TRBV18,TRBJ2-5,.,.,CASSEYQETQYF,TGTGCCAGCTCGGAGTACCAAGAGACCCAGTACTTC
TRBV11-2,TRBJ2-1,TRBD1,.,CASSAMWDRGSDEQFF,TGTGCCAGCAGCGCAATGTGGGACAGGGGTTCCGATGAGCAGTTCTTC
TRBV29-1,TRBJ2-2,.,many,CSVLSGELFF,TGCAGCGTTCTCTCCGGGGAGCTGTTTTTT
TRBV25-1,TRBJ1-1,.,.,CASTPTAQHEAFF,TGTGCCAGCACCCCGACAGCACAACATGAAGCTTTCTTT
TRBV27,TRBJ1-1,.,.,CASSFASLMNTEAFF,TGTGCCAGCAGTTTTGCCTCACTCATGAACACTGAAGCTTTCTTT
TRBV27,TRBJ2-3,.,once,CASSLSSVISRSTDTQYF,TGTGCCAGCAGTTTATCATCTGTTATTTCGCGGAGCACAGATACGCAGTATTTT
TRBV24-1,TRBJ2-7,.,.,CATSDGGLYEQYF,TGTGCCACCAGTGATGGGGGACTCTACGAGCAGTACTTC
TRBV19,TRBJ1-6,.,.,CASSFTVGGSPLHF,TGTGCCAGTAGTTTTACGGTCGGAGGTTCACCCCTCCACTTT
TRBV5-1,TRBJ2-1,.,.,CASKGAVRYNEQFF,TGCGCCAGCAAAGGGGCGGTTAGGTACAATGAGCAGTTCTTC
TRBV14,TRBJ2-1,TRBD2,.,CASSQRLAGFYNEQFF,TGTGCCAGCAGCCAAAGACTAGCGGGATTCTACAATGAGCAGTTCTTC
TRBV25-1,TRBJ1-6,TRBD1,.,CASSDRDSLRPLHF,TGTGCCAGCAGTGACCGGGACAGCCTTCGTCCCCTCCACTTT
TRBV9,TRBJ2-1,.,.,CASSVEVVPEQFF,TGTGCCAGCAGCGTAGAGGTTGTGCCTGAGCAGTTCTTC
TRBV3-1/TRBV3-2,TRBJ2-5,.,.,CASSQEGAGAWETQYF,TGTGCCAGCAGCCAAGAGGGGGCGGGGGCGTGGGAGACCCAGTACTTC
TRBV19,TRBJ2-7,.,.,CASSIDLTYEQYF,TGTGCCAGTAGTATAGACTTGACCTACGAGCAGTACTTC
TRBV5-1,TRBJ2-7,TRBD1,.,CASSLRGGGVLVYEQYF,TGCGCCAGCAGCTTGAGAGGGGGCGGCGTACTGGTCTACGAGCAGTACTTC
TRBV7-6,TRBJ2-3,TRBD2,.,CASSSTSEPTDTQYF,TGTGCCAGCAGCTCGACTAGCGAACCCACAGATACGCAGTATTTT
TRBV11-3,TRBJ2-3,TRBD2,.,CASSSRAGGSTDTQYF,TGTGCCAGCAGCTCCCGGGCGGGGGGGAGCACAGATACGCAGTATTTT
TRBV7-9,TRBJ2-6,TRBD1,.,CASSLGAGGGGANVLTF,TGTGCCAGCAGCTTAGGTGCAGGGGGTGGTGGGGCCAACGTCCTGACTTTC
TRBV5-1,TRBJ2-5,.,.,CASSFGQGPQETQYF,TGCGCCAGCAGCTTTGGTCAGGGACCTCAAGAGACCCAGTACTTC
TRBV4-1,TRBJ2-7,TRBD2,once,CASSQDDSGTPYEQYF,TGCGCCAGCAGCCAAGACGATAGCGGGACTCCCTACGAGCAGTACTTC
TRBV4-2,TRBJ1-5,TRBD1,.,CASSQSGQGGNQPQHF,TGTGCCAGCAGCCAATCGGGGCAGGGGGGAAATCAGCCCCAGCATTTT
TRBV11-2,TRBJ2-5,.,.,CASSLGRREKETQYF,TGTGCCAGCAGCTTAGGTCGCAGGGAAAAGGAGACCCAGTACTTC
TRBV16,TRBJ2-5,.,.,CASSQFASSQETQYF,TGTGCCAGCAGCCAATTTGCCTCGTCCCAAGAGACCCAGTACTTC
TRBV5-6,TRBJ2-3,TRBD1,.,CASSPGTGGTDTQYF,TGTGCCAGCAGCCCGGGGACAGGGGGGACAGATACGCAGTATTTT
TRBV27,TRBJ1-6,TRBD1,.,CATSGGTGVVTLHF,TGTGCCACCTCCGGAGGGACAGGGGTTGTCACCCTCCACTTT
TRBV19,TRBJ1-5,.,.,CASKGVQGVFYSNQPQHF,TGTGCCAGTAAGGGGGTACAGGGTGTTTTTTATAGCAATCAGCCCCAGCATTTT
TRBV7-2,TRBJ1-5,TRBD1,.,CASSTRTGSNQPQHF,TGTGCCAGCAGCACGCGGACAGGGAGCAATCAGCCCCAGCATTTT
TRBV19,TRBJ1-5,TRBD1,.,CASSPWTGGIGQPQHF,TGTGCCAGTAGTCCATGGACAGGAGGGATAGGGCAGCCCCAGCATTTT
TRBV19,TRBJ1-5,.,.,CASSFRDSNQPQHF,TGTGCCAGTAGTTTCCGGGACAGCAATCAGCCCCAGCATTTT
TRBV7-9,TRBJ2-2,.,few,CASSLPTAGAGELFF,TGTGCCAGCAGCTTACCCACAGCAGGGGCCGGGGAGCTGTTTTTT
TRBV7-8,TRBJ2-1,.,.,CASSLERNSYNEQFF,TGTGCCAGCAGCTTAGAGCGTAACTCCTACAATGAGCAGTTCTTC
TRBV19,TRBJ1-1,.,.,CASSSREGVNTEAFF,TGTGCCAGTAGTTCCCGAGAGGGAGTTAACACTGAAGCTTTCTTT
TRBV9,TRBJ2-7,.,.,CASSSETFYEQYF,TGTGCCAGCAGCTCTGAGACATTTTACGAGCAGTACTTC
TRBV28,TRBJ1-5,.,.,CASSSLVGQPQHF,TGTGCCAGCAGTAGTTTAGTGGGTCAGCCCCAGCATTTT
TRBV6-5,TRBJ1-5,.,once,CASTNVPNNQPQHF,TGTGCCAGCACCAACGTGCCCAACAATCAGCCCCAGCATTTT
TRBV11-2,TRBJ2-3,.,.,CASSRDSRRDTQYF,TGTGCCAGCAGCCGGGACTCCCGCCGTGATACGCAGTATTTT
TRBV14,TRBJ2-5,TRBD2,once,CASSQWSGGPPETQYF,TGTGCCAGCAGCCAGTGGTCGGGAGGGCCCCCGGAGACCCAGTACTTC
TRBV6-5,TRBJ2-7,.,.,CASNQDIGNEQYF,TGTGCCAGTAATCAGGATATCGGGAACGAGCAGTACTTC
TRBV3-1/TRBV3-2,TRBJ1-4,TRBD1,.,CASRRHGTANEKLFF,TGTGCCAGCAGACGACACGGGACAGCTAATGAAAAACTGTTTTTT